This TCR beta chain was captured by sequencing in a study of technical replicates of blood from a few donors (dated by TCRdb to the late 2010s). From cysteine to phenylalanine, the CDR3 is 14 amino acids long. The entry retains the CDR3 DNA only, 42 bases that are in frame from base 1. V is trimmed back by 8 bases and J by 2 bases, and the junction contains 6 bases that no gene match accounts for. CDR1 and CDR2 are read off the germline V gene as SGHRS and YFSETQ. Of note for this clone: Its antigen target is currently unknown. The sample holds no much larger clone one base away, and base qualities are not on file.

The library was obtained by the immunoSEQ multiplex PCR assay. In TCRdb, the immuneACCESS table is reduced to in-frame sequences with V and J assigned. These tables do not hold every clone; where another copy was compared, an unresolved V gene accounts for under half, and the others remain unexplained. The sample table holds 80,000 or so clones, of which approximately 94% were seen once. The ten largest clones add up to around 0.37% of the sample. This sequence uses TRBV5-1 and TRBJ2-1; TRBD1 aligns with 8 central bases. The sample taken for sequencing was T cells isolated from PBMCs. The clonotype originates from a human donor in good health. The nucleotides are TGCGCCAGTTACAGGGGGGCAACCTACAATGAGCAGTTCTTC. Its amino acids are CASYRGATYNEQFF.